This passage covers 20 T cell receptor beta chains from one sample sequenced in a study of cytomegalovirus exposure and HLA in healthy donors. The PCR ran on 60 Vbeta and 13 Jbeta primers. The method was immunoSEQ multiplex PCR; TCRdb's version includes in-frame clones alone and lacks a portion of them. This sample carries 180,000 or so clones, roughly three quarters of them seen once, and the ten largest clones take 2% to 2.5%. The source material was PBMCs. All receptors come from a woman aged 30 to 39 in good health and CMV-seropositive.

This clone came up a few times. The chain uses TRBV4-1 and TRBJ2-1; 14 bases align to TRBD2. Germline V CDR1 and CDR2: MGHRA, YSYEKL. Unmatched junction bases numbered 8, after V lost 3 bases and J lost 1 base. The CDR3 length is 19 residues. The CDR3 reads CASSHKRTSGGPSYNEQFF. The CDR3, as DNA: TGCGCCAGCAGCCACAAAAGGACTAGCGGGGGGCCTTCCTACAATGAGCAGTTCTTC.

This clone was counted only a few times. The V call is TRBV9, the J call TRBJ2-2; TRBD2 matches 8 bases. V shed 4 bases and J 4 bases; nucleotides not matched to a gene: 12. Germline V gives CDR1 SGDLS, CDR2 YYNGEE. This CDR3 comprises 17 residues. This CDR3 is CASSSPQRGPGTGELFF. In DNA form, the CDR3 reads TGTGCCAGCAGCTCACCCCAGCGGGGGCCGGGCACCGGGGAGCTGTTTTTT.

This clone was picked up a small number of times. The chain couples TRBV18 to TRBJ1-5; 9 nucleotides line up with TRBD1. V shed 3 bases and J 4 bases; nucleotides not matched to a gene: 7. The CDR3 sequence is 16 residues long. Germline V CDR1 and CDR2: KGHSH, LQKENI. The CDR3 here is CASSPRTGDWNQPQHF. The CDR3, as DNA: TGTGCCAGCTCACCCCGGACAGGGGATTGGAATCAGCCCCAGCATTTT.

The J gene is TRBJ1-5, the V gene TRBV2; 7 bases are shared with TRBD1. The ends lost 1 base at V and 5 bases at J; junction bases unmatched: 5. CDR1 and CDR2 (germline): SNHLY, FYNNEI. The CDR3 covers 15 residues. The CDR3: CASSEGQGMDQPQHF. DNA of the CDR3: TGTGCCAGCAGTGAAGGACAGGGAATGGATCAGCCCCAGCATTTT.

This clone was picked up a small number of times. The chain combines TRBV6-6 with TRBJ2-1; D is ambiguous. The CDR3 loop spans 15 amino acids. The V end was cut by 8 bases, the J end by 7 bases, with 21 bases between. CDR1 is MNHNY, CDR2 SVGAGI, per germline (reference sequence). The CDR3 loop is CASWYGAPSKNEQFF. CDR3 DNA: TGTGCCAGCTGGTATGGAGCGCCGTCGAAAAATGAGCAGTTCTTC.

This sequence joins TRBV9 and TRBJ2-5; D is possibly TRBD2 (7 bases). This CDR3 is 16 amino acids long. Per germline, CDR1 SGDLS and CDR2 YYNGEE. V was cut by 0 bases and J by 4 bases, with 16 bases left in between. CDR3 amino acids: CASSVVGGGPPETQYF. Written as DNA, the CDR3 is TGTGCCAGCAGCGTAGTAGGGGGGGGCCCCCCAGAGACCCAGTACTTC.

The chain couples TRBV27 to TRBJ2-3, with TRBD1 matching over 8 bases. Germline CDR1 MNHEY, CDR2 SMNVEV (reference sequence). V lost 8 bases and J lost 2; bases outside the gene matches: 18. The CDR3 covers 18 residues. The CDR3 region has the DNA TGTGCCAGCGGAACCCGGGACAGGAGGCTCGACCACACAGATACGCAGTATTTT. It codes for CASGTRDRRLDHTDTQYF.

The chain uses TRBV18 and TRBJ2-7; the match to TRBD2 covers 7 bases. There are 14 residues in the CDR3. CDR1 and CDR2 from the germline V gene are KGHSH and LQKENI. J gave up 2 bases and V 0 bases, and 1 base lay outside the gene matches. CDR3 in amino acids: CASSPPGGAYEQYF. Written as DNA, the CDR3 is TGTGCCAGCTCACCACCGGGGGGGGCCTACGAGCAGTACTTC. Together with reference TRBV18 and TRBJ2-7, the CDR3 gives the full variable domain: NAGVMQNPRHLVRRRGQEARLRCSPMKGHSHVYWYRQLPEEGLKFMVYLQKENIIDESGMPKERFSAEFPKEGPSILRIQQVVRGDSAAYFCASSPPGGAYEQYFGPGTRLTVT.

This chain uses TRBV19 with TRBJ2-7, with a possible D match to TRBD1 (5 bases). The CDR3 has 11 residues. Germline V gene sequence: CDR1 LNHDA, CDR2 SQIVND (reference sequence). The germline V and J ends were trimmed by 5 bases and 4 bases, with 6 bases remaining between them. The CDR3: CASSDRYEQYF. In DNA form, the CDR3 reads TGTGCCAGTAGTGACAGATACGAGCAGTACTTC.

The chain is built from TRBV9 and TRBJ1-5; D is unclear. The CDR3 extends over 15 amino acids. Per the germline V gene, CDR1 is SGDLS and CDR2 is YYNGEE. V lost 0 bases, J lost 2 bases, and 9 bases lay in between. The CDR3 DNA is TGTGCCAGCAGCGTAGCGGGAAATGGCAATCAGCCCCAGCATTTT. As protein: CASSVAGNGNQPQHF. The whole variable domain, remainder taken from reference TRBV9 and TRBJ1-5, is DSGVTQTPKHLITATGQRVTLRCSPRSGDLSVYWYQQSLDQGLQFLIQYYNGEERAKGNILERFSAQQFPDLHSELNLSSLELGDSALYFCASSVAGNGNQPQHFGDGTRLSIL.

In this sample, this clone turned up a few times. The genes are TRBV7-2 and TRBJ1-4, with D unclear. V was pared by 1 base and J by 7 bases, with 16 bases between. The CDR3 is made up of 16 amino acids. CDR1 and CDR2 from the germline V gene are SGHTA and FQGNSA. CDR3 bases: TGTGCCAGCAGCTTAGGAGAGCTCAGCGCGGGTGAAAAACTGTTTTTT. Amino acids: CASSLGELSAGEKLFF.

This clone came up a few times. The V and J genes are TRBV9 and TRBJ2-3; 7 nucleotides agree with TRBD2. The CDR3 totals 15 residues. Per the germline V gene, CDR1 is SGDLS and CDR2 is YYNGEE. V was pared by 3 bases and J by 0 bases, with 4 bases of the junction left unmatched. The CDR3 protein is CASSDKRGSTDTQYF. The CDR3 DNA reads TGTGCCAGCAGCGACAAGCGGGGAAGCACAGATACGCAGTATTTT.

The chain joins TRBV7-9 to TRBJ1-4; 8 positions match TRBD1. This CDR3 spans 15 amino acids. Trimming at V came to 4 bases and at J to 5 bases, leaving 6 bases not matched to a gene. The germline V gene encodes CDR1 SEHNR and CDR2 FQNEAQ (reference sequence). CDR3 DNA: TGTGCCAGCAGCTCGTACAGGGGGGAGAATGAAAAACTGTTTTTT. It codes for CASSSYRGENEKLFF.

The CDR3 region has the DNA TGTGCCAGCAGTGTCACCCGGGTGGAGCAGTACTTC. Protein sequence: CASSVTRVEQYF. The chain carries TRBV6-1 and TRBJ2-5; D gene unclear. Germline CDR1 is MNHNS and CDR2 is SASEGT. Deletions cut 4 bases from V and 11 bases from J, with 14 bases between. The length of the CDR3 is 12 residues.

The J gene is TRBJ2-1, the V gene TRBV19; D is undetermined. The germline CDR1 and CDR2 sequences are LNHDA and SQIVND (reference sequence). The V gene lost 0 bases and the J gene lost 0 bases, with 6 bases spanning the gap. The CDR3 is made up of 15 amino acids. The CDR3: CASSIDSGSYNEQFF. The DNA of the CDR3 is TGTGCCAGTAGTATAGACTCGGGCTCCTACAATGAGCAGTTCTTC.

J is TRBJ1-2 and V is TRBV27; TRBD1 agrees at 10 bases. CDR1 is MNHEY and CDR2 is SMNVEV in the germline V gene (reference sequence). This CDR3 has 14 residues. V shed 4 bases and J 6 bases; nucleotides not matched to a gene: 5. CDR3 bases: TGTGCCAGCAGTTCGGGACAGGGGCGTCATGGCTACACCTTC. Its translation is CASSSGQGRHGYTF.

About this clone: The germline gene is not matched at one end of the junction; a read error may be the cause. This chain links TRBV7-9 with TRBJ2-7, with D perhaps TRBD1 (6 bases). The CDR3 is 14 residues long. Germline CDR1 SEHNR, CDR2 FQNEAQ (reference sequence). The DNA for the CDR3 is TGTTCCAGCAGCTTCACAGGGTGGGCCTACGAGCAGTACTTC. This sequence encodes CSSSFTGWAYEQYF.

The V and J genes are TRBV9 and TRBJ2-1; 10 nucleotides agree with TRBD2. The germline CDR1 and CDR2 sequences are SGDLS and YYNGEE. The V segment lost 3 bases and the J segment 4 bases; nucleotides outside the gene matches: 16. The CDR3 sequence is 19 residues long. The CDR3 bases are TGTGCCAGCAGCGAGAGACGGGGAGAGCGGGGGGGAGCGTACAATGAGCAGTTCTTC. Translating gives CASSERRGERGGAYNEQFF.

The genes are TRBV19 and TRBJ2-1, with D possibly being TRBD1 (5 bases). This CDR3 has 16 residues. V was shortened by 5 bases and J by 1 base, with 15 bases between the two germline ends. The germline CDR1 and CDR2 sequences are LNHDA and SQIVND (reference sequence). DNA of the CDR3: TGTGCCAGTAGTTTATTACGACAGAGGTCCTACAATGAGCAGTTCTTC. This translates into CASSLLRQRSYNEQFF.

The J gene is TRBJ1-3, the V gene TRBV5-1; the match to TRBD1 covers 8 bases. This CDR3 is 17 amino acids long. From germline, CDR1 is SGHRS and CDR2 YFSETQ. J was trimmed by 0 bases and V by 4 bases; bases with no gene match: 9. CDR3 sequence (DNA): TGCGCCAGCAGCCCCCTCGTAGGGACAGGCTCTGGAAACACCATATATTTT. This gives the protein CASSPLVGTGSGNTIYF.